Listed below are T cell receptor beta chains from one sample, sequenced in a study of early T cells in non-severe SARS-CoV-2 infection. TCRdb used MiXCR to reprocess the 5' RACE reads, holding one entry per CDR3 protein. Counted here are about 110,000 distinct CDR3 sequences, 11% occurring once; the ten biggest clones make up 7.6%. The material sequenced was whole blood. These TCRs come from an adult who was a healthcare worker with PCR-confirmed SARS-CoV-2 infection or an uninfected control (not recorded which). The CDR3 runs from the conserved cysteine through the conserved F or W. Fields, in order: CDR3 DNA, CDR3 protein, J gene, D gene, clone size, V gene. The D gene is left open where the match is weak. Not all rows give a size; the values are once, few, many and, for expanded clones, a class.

CDR3nt: TGTGCCAGCAGTTACTCGTCGGGACTAGCCTACGAGCAGTACTTC
CDR3aa: CASSYSSGLAYEQYF
j_gene: TRBJ2-7
d_gene: TRBD2
abundance: many
v_gene: TRBV6-5

CDR3nt: TGCAGTGCCTCAGCCCTGGCGGGAGTAATTCCAGATACGCAGTATTTT
CDR3aa: CSASALAGVIPDTQYF
j_gene: TRBJ2-3
d_gene: TRBD2
abundance: many
v_gene: TRBV20-1

CDR3nt: TGTGCCAGCAGTGACAGGGTTAAGCCCCAGCATTTT
CDR3aa: CASSDRVKPQHF
j_gene: TRBJ1-5
d_gene: TRBD1
abundance: NA
v_gene: TRBV6-6

CDR3nt: TGTGCCAGCTACACCCCCGCGGGGAGGGGAAATGAGCAGTTCTTC
CDR3aa: CASYTPAGRGNEQFF
j_gene: TRBJ2-1
d_gene: TRBD2
abundance: NA
v_gene: TRBV28

CDR3nt: TGTGCCAGCAGCCCGCAGAGCAATCAGCCCCAGCATTTT
CDR3aa: CASSPQSNQPQHF
j_gene: TRBJ1-5
d_gene: NA
abundance: few
v_gene: TRBV12-3/TRBV12-4

CDR3nt: TGTGCCAGCAGGAAGACTGCGGCTAATGAAAAACTGTTTTTT
CDR3aa: CASRKTAANEKLFF
j_gene: TRBJ1-4
d_gene: NA
abundance: many
v_gene: TRBV12-3/TRBV12-4

CDR3nt: TGTGCCAGCAGTCAAACGCCCAGGCTAGGCGTATTC
CDR3aa: CASSQTPRLGVF
j_gene: TRBJ2-7
d_gene: NA
abundance: NA
v_gene: TRBV2

CDR3nt: TGTGCCAGCAGCTTAGTCTCGGGTACTGAAGCTTTCTTT
CDR3aa: CASSLVSGTEAFF
j_gene: TRBJ1-1
d_gene: NA
abundance: many
v_gene: TRBV11-2

CDR3nt: TGTGCCAGCAGCCCCGGGGGCTCCGAAAAACTGTTTTTT
CDR3aa: CASSPGGSEKLFF
j_gene: TRBJ1-4
d_gene: NA
abundance: many
v_gene: TRBV11-2

CDR3nt: TGCAGTGCTTCGGACAGGACCCAAGAGACCCAGTACTTC
CDR3aa: CSASDRTQETQYF
j_gene: TRBJ2-5
d_gene: TRBD1
abundance: NA
v_gene: TRBV20-1

CDR3nt: TGTGCCAGCAGCAGGACAACTGCCCAAAACTACGAGCAGTACTTC
CDR3aa: CASSRTTAQNYEQYF
j_gene: TRBJ2-7
d_gene: NA
abundance: few
v_gene: TRBV6-5

CDR3nt: TGCGCCAGCAGCTTGGACCTATACAATGAGCAGTTCTTC
CDR3aa: CASSLDLYNEQFF
j_gene: TRBJ2-1
d_gene: NA
abundance: many
v_gene: TRBV5-1

CDR3nt: TGTGCCAGCAGTAACTCCGGGACAGGGAAGAGAAATACGCAGTATTTT
CDR3aa: CASSNSGTGKRNTQYF
j_gene: TRBJ2-3
d_gene: TRBD1
abundance: few
v_gene: TRBV12-3/TRBV12-4

CDR3nt: TGTGCCAGCGGACAGTACAACGAGCAGTACTTC
CDR3aa: CASGQYNEQYF
j_gene: TRBJ2-7
d_gene: NA
abundance: NA
v_gene: TRBV28

CDR3nt: TGCAGCGTGTCCGATATTAGAACCACAGAGATGTATTTT
CDR3aa: CSVSDIRTTEMYF
j_gene: TRBJ2-3
d_gene: NA
abundance: few
v_gene: TRBV29-1

CDR3nt: TGCAGTGCTAGAAACCCTGGGGCCCAGTACTTC
CDR3aa: CSARNPGAQYF
j_gene: TRBJ2-5
d_gene: NA
abundance: NA
v_gene: TRBV20-1

CDR3nt: TGCAGTGCTAGTCCCCGGGACAGGGTTTTACTAGCCAAAAACATTCAGTACTTC
CDR3aa: CSASPRDRVLLAKNIQYF
j_gene: TRBJ2-4
d_gene: TRBD1
abundance: NA
v_gene: TRBV20-1

CDR3nt: TGCGCCAGCAGCCAAGTGGGGCTAACTGGGGAGACCCAGTACTTC
CDR3aa: CASSQVGLTGETQYF
j_gene: TRBJ2-5
d_gene: NA
abundance: few
v_gene: TRBV4-1

CDR3nt: TGTGCCAGCTCACCACCTGGCCAAAAGCACCTAGGCTACACCTTC
CDR3aa: CASSPPGQKHLGYTF
j_gene: TRBJ1-2
d_gene: NA
abundance: once
v_gene: TRBV18

CDR3nt: TGCAGCGTTGTTACCTCTGGGGCCAACGTCCTGACTTTC
CDR3aa: CSVVTSGANVLTF
j_gene: TRBJ2-6
d_gene: NA
abundance: few
v_gene: TRBV29-1

CDR3nt: TGTGCCAGCAGTCGCGCAATTCCCTTGGGGGGCGGAACTGAAGCTTTCTTT
CDR3aa: CASSRAIPLGGGTEAFF
j_gene: TRBJ1-1
d_gene: NA
abundance: NA
v_gene: TRBV6-5

CDR3nt: TGTGCCAGCAGTAAGGACAGAGAGTTATATGGCTACACCTTC
CDR3aa: CASSKDRELYGYTF
j_gene: TRBJ1-2
d_gene: NA
abundance: many
v_gene: TRBV6-2/TRBV6-3

CDR3nt: TGTGCCAGTAGTATAGATCTGGCAGGGGGCGCCCATTTCACTGAAGCTTTCTTT
CDR3aa: CASSIDLAGGAHFTEAFF
j_gene: TRBJ1-1
d_gene: TRBD1
abundance: many
v_gene: TRBV19

CDR3nt: TGTGCCAGCAGCTTAGCAGACTTGAGGGAGCGCCTCACAGATACGCAGTATTTT
CDR3aa: CASSLADLRERLTDTQYF
j_gene: TRBJ2-3
d_gene: NA
abundance: NA
v_gene: TRBV7-9

CDR3nt: TGTGCCAGCAGCAGGGTCCGAACTAGCGGCACAGATACGCAGTATTTT
CDR3aa: CASSRVRTSGTDTQYF
j_gene: TRBJ2-3
d_gene: TRBD2
abundance: few
v_gene: TRBV14

CDR3nt: TGTGCCAGTACCAAACGTACTAGCTTCTCAAGCTCCTACAATGAGCAGCTCTTC
CDR3aa: CASTKRTSFSSSYNEQLF
j_gene: TRBJ2-1
d_gene: NA
abundance: NA
v_gene: TRBV19

CDR3nt: TGTGCCAGCAGCTTCACAGGGTCATACGAGCAGTACTTC
CDR3aa: CASSFTGSYEQYF
j_gene: TRBJ2-7
d_gene: NA
abundance: many
v_gene: TRBV7-2

CDR3nt: TGCGCCAGCAGCCTCCGTTTAGCGGGAGGCAGGGGCGAGCAGTACTTC
CDR3aa: CASSLRLAGGRGEQYF
j_gene: TRBJ2-7
d_gene: TRBD2
abundance: NA
v_gene: TRBV4-1

CDR3nt: TGTGCCAGCAGCCAAGGTTATGAGCAGTTCTTC
CDR3aa: CASSQGYEQFF
j_gene: TRBJ2-1
d_gene: NA
abundance: NA
v_gene: TRBV3-1

CDR3nt: TGCAGTGCTCTACTAGCGGGGAGCACAGATACGCAGTATTTT
CDR3aa: CSALLAGSTDTQYF
j_gene: TRBJ2-3
d_gene: TRBD2
abundance: many
v_gene: TRBV20-1

CDR3nt: TGTGCCAGCAGCCCGGACGGCGGCTACGAGCAGTACTTC
CDR3aa: CASSPDGGYEQYF
j_gene: TRBJ2-7
d_gene: NA
abundance: few
v_gene: TRBV2

CDR3nt: TGTGCCAGTAGCCGGGGACGGTTGCCTCAAGAGACCCAGTACTTC
CDR3aa: CASSRGRLPQETQYF
j_gene: TRBJ2-5
d_gene: NA
abundance: NA
v_gene: TRBV19

CDR3nt: TGTGCCAGCTCACCTAACAGCCAACCCTATGGCTACACCTTC
CDR3aa: CASSPNSQPYGYTF
j_gene: TRBJ1-2
d_gene: NA
abundance: many
v_gene: TRBV18

CDR3nt: TGCACCAGCAGCCAAGCGGGCGGCCCCAGTTTTAATGAGCAGTTCTTC
CDR3aa: CTSSQAGGPSFNEQFF
j_gene: TRBJ2-1
d_gene: NA
abundance: NA
v_gene: TRBV4-1

CDR3nt: TGTGCCAGCAGACGGGAGTCCGAGCAGTACTTC
CDR3aa: CASRRESEQYF
j_gene: TRBJ2-7
d_gene: NA
abundance: NA
v_gene: TRBV6-2/TRBV6-3

CDR3nt: TGTGCCAGCAGCACGCGACTAGGGGATGCGTTCTTC
CDR3aa: CASSTRLGDAFF
j_gene: TRBJ2-1
d_gene: NA
abundance: NA
v_gene: TRBV11-3

CDR3nt: TGTGCCAGCAGCCAAAGTCCCGTGGGTGATACGCAGTATTTT
CDR3aa: CASSQSPVGDTQYF
j_gene: TRBJ2-3
d_gene: NA
abundance: few
v_gene: TRBV3-1

CDR3nt: TGCAGTGCTACCTCCCTGGGAGCCACTTGGGGCAATCAGCCCCAGCATTTT
CDR3aa: CSATSLGATWGNQPQHF
j_gene: TRBJ1-5
d_gene: NA
abundance: few
v_gene: TRBV20-1

CDR3nt: TGCAGCGTCGAGGACAGGTTATCCTACGAGCAGTACTTC
CDR3aa: CSVEDRLSYEQYF
j_gene: TRBJ2-7
d_gene: TRBD1
abundance: many
v_gene: TRBV29-1

CDR3nt: TGTGCCAGCAGCAAAACCCGAGACAGGAGCCTCTCTGGAAACACCATATATTTT
CDR3aa: CASSKTRDRSLSGNTIYF
j_gene: TRBJ1-3
d_gene: NA
abundance: few
v_gene: TRBV21-1

CDR3nt: TGTGCCAGCAGCTCGCCAGGGGGCGCGGAGACCCAGTACTTC
CDR3aa: CASSSPGGAETQYF
j_gene: TRBJ2-5
d_gene: TRBD1
abundance: few
v_gene: TRBV7-6

CDR3nt: TGTGCCAGCAGTCCGGCCGCTGGAAACACCATATATTTT
CDR3aa: CASSPAAGNTIYF
j_gene: TRBJ1-3
d_gene: NA
abundance: few
v_gene: TRBV3-1

CDR3nt: TGTGCCAGCAGTGAAGCGTATGTAGATGGTGAAGCTTTCTTT
CDR3aa: CASSEAYVDGEAFF
j_gene: TRBJ1-1
d_gene: NA
abundance: many
v_gene: TRBV6-1

CDR3nt: TGTGCCAGCAGCCAAGACAGAGAGACCCAGTACTTC
CDR3aa: CASSQDRETQYF
j_gene: TRBJ2-5
d_gene: NA
abundance: many
v_gene: TRBV6-6

CDR3nt: TGTGCCAGCAGCTTTGACATTAACGAGCTGCCCTCCTACAATGAGCAGTTCTTC
CDR3aa: CASSFDINELPSYNEQFF
j_gene: TRBJ2-1
d_gene: NA
abundance: few
v_gene: TRBV7-2